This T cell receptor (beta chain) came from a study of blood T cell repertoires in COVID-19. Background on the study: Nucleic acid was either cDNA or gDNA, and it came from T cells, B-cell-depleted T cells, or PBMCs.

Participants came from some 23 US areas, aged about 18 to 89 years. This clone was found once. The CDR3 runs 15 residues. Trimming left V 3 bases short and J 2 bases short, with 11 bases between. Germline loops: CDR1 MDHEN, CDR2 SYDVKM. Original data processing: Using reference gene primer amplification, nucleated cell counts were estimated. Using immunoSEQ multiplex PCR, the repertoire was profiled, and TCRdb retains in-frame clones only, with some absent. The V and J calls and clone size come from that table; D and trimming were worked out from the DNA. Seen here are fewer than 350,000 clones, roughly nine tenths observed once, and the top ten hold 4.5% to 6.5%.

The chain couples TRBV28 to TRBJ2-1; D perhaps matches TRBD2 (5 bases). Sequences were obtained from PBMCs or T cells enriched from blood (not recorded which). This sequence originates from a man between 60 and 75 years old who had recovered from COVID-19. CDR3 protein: CASSFRRATYNEQFF. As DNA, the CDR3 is TGTGCCAGCAGTTTCAGGCGGGCTACCTACAATGAGCAGTTCTTC.